Below, 26 T cell receptor beta chains from the same sample are listed, as sequenced in a study of blood T cells in healthy people across ages. A second PCR of 7 to 11 cycles used a sample-barcoded 5' primer and a J-beta primer mix. TCRdb reanalysed the 5' RACE reads using MiXCR and keeps one entry per CDR3 protein. Of 650,000 to 1,000,000 distinct CDR3 sequences listed, about 36% were seen once; the top ten hold approximately 13%. The sequencing sample was made of blood. These receptors all come from a man aged 18 to 35 in good health.

This chain joins TRBV21-1 and TRBJ2-6; TRBD1, the table's D call, was not compared with the DNA. TRBV21-1 is flagged as a pseudogene. The CDR3 extends over 17 amino acids. CDR3 protein: CASSKEDRDSGANALTF. The DNA for the CDR3 is TGTGCCAGCAGCAAAGAAGACAGGGACTCTGGGGCCAACGCCCTGACTTTC.

The J gene is TRBJ1-1, the V gene TRBV5-6; the match to TRBD1 covers 9 bases. V lost 4 bases to trimming and J lost 1 base; unmatched junction nucleotides: 8. Germline loops: CDR1 SGHDT, CDR2 YYEEEE. The CDR3 sequence is 16 residues long. The chain's CDR3 is CASSPSLGQGNTEAFF. In DNA, the CDR3 is TGTGCCAGCAGCCCAAGCCTGGGACAGGGGAACACTGAAGCTTTCTTT.

This clonotype was counted only a few times. The genes are TRBV4-2 and TRBJ2-5; D is uncertain. CDR1 and CDR2 from the germline V gene are LGHNA and YNFKEQ. This CDR3 has 14 amino acids. Trimming took off 1 base at V and 0 bases at J, with 6 bases between the two ends. The CDR3 sequence is CASSQGANQETQYF. In nucleotides, the CDR3 is TGTGCCAGCAGCCAAGGGGCAAACCAAGAGACCCAGTACTTC.

This clonotype was observed a few times. CDR3 sequence reads: CASSIPGGGLYEQYF. As DNA, the CDR3 is TGTGCCAGTTCCATACCAGGGGGCGGTTTGTACGAGCAGTACTTC. The chain couples TRBV6-1 to TRBJ2-5, with 8 nucleotides matching TRBD1. The DNA end is a closer match to TRBJ2-7, so the J assignment may be wrong. CDR1 and CDR2 from the germline V gene are MNHNS and SASEGT. The CDR3 contains 15 residues.

In this sample, this clonotype turned up a few times. This chain links TRBV4-3 with TRBJ1-1; the match to TRBD1 covers 8 bases. The germline gives CDR1 LGHNA, CDR2 YSLEER. This CDR3 spans 14 amino acids. Unmatched junction bases numbered 4, after V lost 5 bases and J lost 2 bases. CDR3 nucleotide sequence: TGCGCCAGCAGCAGGGACAGGCCTAACACTGAAGCTTTCTTT. This translates into CASSRDRPNTEAFF.

This clonotype was detected ten times or more. The chain is built from TRBV7-3 and TRBJ2-3; a weak D match, TRBD2 (5 bases). Germline CDR1 and CDR2: SGHTA and FQGTGA. V lost 6 bases and J lost 4, with 8 bases in between. CDR3 length: 12 residues. CDR3 region: CASSEGADTQYF. CDR3 nucleotide sequence: TGTGCCAGCAGTGAGGGAGCAGATACGCAGTATTTT.

In its sample, this clonotype was seen a few times. V gene TRBV7-2 combines with J gene TRBJ1-2; 8 nucleotides align to TRBD1. With V trimmed by 0 bases and J by 3 bases, 3 bases remained unmatched. This CDR3 spans 15 amino acids. Per the germline V gene, CDR1 is SGHTA and CDR2 is FQGNSA. CDR3 sequence: CASSLASTGDYGYTF. CDR3 sequence (DNA): TGTGCCAGCAGCTTAGCTTCGACAGGGGACTATGGCTACACCTTC.

This clonotype was seen ten or more times. The rearrangement links TRBV12-3 or TRBV12-4 to TRBJ2-5, with 8 bases fitting TRBD1. This CDR3 contains 13 residues. The ends lost 2 bases at V and 5 bases at J; junction bases unmatched: 1. CDR3 nucleotide sequence: TGTGCCAGCAGTTTAAGGGACAGGGAGACCCAGTACTTC. The encoded protein is CASSLRDRETQYF.

This clonotype was recorded a few times. The chain employs TRBV9 and TRBJ2-3; D is unresolved. This CDR3 has 12 residues. Germline V CDR1 and CDR2: SGDLS, YYNGEE. Between the trimmed V and J ends, which lost 3 bases and 4 bases, there was a span of 6 bases. CDR3 loop: CASSAWSDTQYF. CDR3 bases: TGTGCCAGCAGCGCGTGGTCAGATACGCAGTATTTT.

The J gene is TRBJ1-5, the V gene TRBV6-2 or TRBV6-3, with 7 bases fitting TRBD1. V shed 2 bases, J shed 7 bases, and the junction held 5 bases outside the gene matches. The CDR3 consists of 14 residues. CDR1 MNHEY and CDR2 SVGEGT come from the germline V gene. CDR3 coding DNA: TGTGCCAGCAGTTACGGGACAGAGGGACAGCCCCAGCATTTT. As protein: CASSYGTEGQPQHF.

The table lists this clonotype with a few counts. This chain uses TRBV20-1 with TRBJ1-6; D is ambiguous. Per germline, CDR1 DFQATT and CDR2 SNEGSKA (reference sequence). Trimming cost V 5 bases and J 8 bases, with 19 bases left between them. The CDR3 extends over 15 amino acids. The CDR3 loop is CSALKTNPDDSPLHF. DNA of the CDR3: TGCAGTGCTCTTAAGACAAATCCGGATGATTCACCCCTCCACTTT.

A note on this clonotype: With a much larger clone just one base away, this may be a read error. The chain has TRBV7-2 and TRBJ2-1, with 7 bases identical to TRBD2. The trim removed 2 bases at V and 4 bases at J, leaving 11 bases unmatched. This CDR3 is built from 17 residues. The germline V gene encodes CDR1 SGHTA and CDR2 FQGNSA. CDR3 coding DNA: TGTGCCAGCAGCTTATACCTAGCGGCGGGGATGTACAATGAGCAGTTCTTC. This codes for CASSLYLAAGMYNEQFF.

The rearrangement joins TRBV20-1 to TRBJ1-5, with 10 bases that match TRBD1. The V segment lost 5 bases and the J segment 7 bases; nucleotides outside the gene matches: 5. This CDR3 has 13 amino acids. Germline-derived CDR1 and CDR2 are DFQATT and SNEGSKA (reference sequence). CDR3 in DNA: TGCAGTGCTGTCGACAGGGGGCTCCAGCCCCAGCATTTT. Amino acid sequence: CSAVDRGLQPQHF.

A few counts support this clonotype. This chain joins TRBV28 and TRBJ2-3; no firm D call. This CDR3 contains 13 residues. The germline CDR1 and CDR2 sequences are MDHEN and SYDVKM. CDR3 amino acids: CGSCRTHTDTQYF. The CDR3, as DNA: TGTGGATCATGTCGAACTCACACAGATACGCAGTATTTT.

The table lists this clonotype with a few counts. V gene TRBV27 combines with J gene TRBJ2-5; D not resolved. Trimming stripped 2 bases from V and 11 bases from J, with 18 bases between. The length of the CDR3 is 14 residues. CDR1 and CDR2 from the germline V gene are MNHEY and SMNVEV (reference sequence). For the CDR3, the DNA is TGTGCCAGCAGTTTAAATGGCAGAACCTACGGGCAGTACTTC. This sequence encodes CASSLNGRTYGQYF.

This clonotype appeared a single time. V usage is TRBV20-1 and J usage is TRBJ2-7, with D uncertain. The CDR3 covers 12 residues. The V and J ends lost 4 bases and 7 bases respectively, with 14 bases between them. Per germline, CDR1 DFQATT and CDR2 SNEGSKA (reference sequence). The CDR3 reads CSATAGYNEQYF. Written as DNA, the CDR3 is TGCAGTGCTACGGCCGGGTACAATGAGCAGTACTTC.

V is TRBV7-3 and J is TRBJ1-3; TRBD1 matches 8 bases. Germline V lookup: CDR1 SGHTA, CDR2 FQGTGA. Trimming at V came to 5 bases and at J to 8 bases, leaving 11 bases not matched to a gene. This CDR3 has 15 amino acids. Here the CDR3 reads CASSKWGQASDTIYF. The CDR3 nucleotides are TGTGCCAGCAGCAAGTGGGGACAGGCTAGCGACACCATATATTTT.

This clonotype was picked up a small number of times. The chain couples TRBV29-1 to TRBJ1-2, with D hard to call. The V end lost 1 base, the J end lost 4 bases, and 13 bases lay between the germline ends. CDR1 SQVTM and CDR2 ANQGSEA come from the germline V gene. The CDR3 contains 14 residues. CDR3 residues: CSVEVQTSLYGYTF. Written as DNA, the CDR3 is TGCAGCGTTGAAGTCCAGACTAGTCTCTATGGCTACACCTTC. The variable domain in full, completed from reference TRBV29-1 and TRBJ1-2, reads SAVISQKPSRDICQRGTSLTIQCQVDSQVTMMFWYRQQPGQSLTLIATANQGSEATYESGFVIDKFPISRPNLTFSTLTVSNMSPEDSSIYLCSVEVQTSLYGYTFGSGTRLTVV.

This clonotype has only a few counts. The chain has TRBV6-5 and TRBJ2-7; no clear D gene. Germline values: CDR1 MNHEY, CDR2 SVGAGI. This CDR3 region has 13 residues. The V and J ends lost 9 bases and 5 bases respectively, with 17 bases between them. The CDR3 region is CASQRGRQDEQYF. In nucleotides, the CDR3 is TGTGCCAGTCAGAGAGGAAGGCAGGACGAGCAGTACTTC.

On this clonotype: One junction end does not reproduce the germline sequence, and a read error may be involved. The DNA of the CDR3 is TGTGCCACCAGTGGGGGACAGCCGAACACCGGGGAGTTGTTTTTT. Translation: CATSGGQPNTGELFF. The gene calls are TRBV24-1 and TRBJ2-2; 7 bases align to TRBD1. Germline V lookup: CDR1 KGHDR, CDR2 SFDVKD. This CDR3 is 15 amino acids long.

V and J are TRBV2 and TRBJ2-3; D is perhaps TRBD1 or TRBD2 (5 bases each). V lost 1 base, J lost 3 bases, and 11 bases lay in between. Germline-derived CDR1 and CDR2 are SNHLY and FYNNEI. This CDR3 has 15 amino acids. The CDR3 DNA is TGTGCCAGCAGTGAAGTTGGGGGATCAACAGATACGCAGTATTTT. Amino acid sequence: CASSEVGGSTDTQYF.

A few counts support this clonotype. The chain is built from TRBV28 and TRBJ1-5, with a possible D match to TRBD1 (6 bases). Deletions cut 7 bases from V and 2 bases from J, with 12 bases between. In germline, CDR1 is MDHEN, CDR2 SYDVKM. This CDR3 has 14 residues. CDR3 sequence reads: CASIWQGRNQPQHF. The CDR3 DNA reads TGTGCCAGCATATGGCAGGGGCGCAATCAGCCCCAGCATTTT.

On this clonotype itself: At one end, the junction sequence differs from germline, possibly due to a read error. CDR3: CASRSGQGSTDMQYF. DNA of the CDR3: TGTGCCAGCAGATCCGGACAGGGTAGCACAGATATGCAGTATTTT. The chain couples TRBV12-3 or TRBV12-4 to TRBJ2-3; 8 bases are a match to TRBD1. The CDR3 is 15 amino acids.

This clonotype was seen more than once but under ten times. The chain employs TRBV9 and TRBJ1-6; TRBD1 matches at 8 bases. Per germline, CDR1 SGDLS and CDR2 YYNGEE. V lost 3 bases to trimming and J lost 10 bases; unmatched junction nucleotides: 6. The CDR3 is made up of 14 amino acids. This CDR3 reads CASSAQGASSPLHF. The CDR3, as DNA: TGTGCCAGCAGCGCGCAGGGGGCGAGCTCACCCCTCCACTTT.

Ten or more counts support this clonotype. The chain joins TRBV12-3 or TRBV12-4 to TRBJ2-7; TRBD1 or TRBD2 may be the D gene (5 bases each). This CDR3 has 14 residues. Trimming removed 5 bases from V and 2 bases from J, with 13 bases in between. CDR3 sequence: CASSPFPGPYEQYF. Here the CDR3 DNA reads TGTGCCAGCAGTCCGTTTCCGGGGCCCTACGAGCAGTACTTC.

This chain links TRBV7-3 with TRBJ1-2; 8 nucleotides match TRBD1. There are 16 residues in the CDR3. The V gene end was trimmed by 4 bases and the J gene end by 3 bases; junction bases not matched to a gene: 10. Germline CDR1 is SGHTA and CDR2 is FQGTGA. The CDR3 is CASSSMPGGADYGYTF. The CDR3 nucleotides read TGTGCCAGCAGCTCGATGCCAGGGGGCGCGGACTATGGCTACACCTTC.